The TCR beta chain under discussion was sequenced for a study of T cell responses to AZD1222 COVID-19 vaccine. Assay used: immunoSEQ multiplex PCR; TCRdb lists only in-frame clones, some missing. This repertoire shows some 120,000 clones, about 90% found once; its top ten account for roughly 7.9%. CDR3 length: 14 amino acids. The V and J ends lost 7 bases and 5 bases, in that order; junction bases with no gene match: 10. Germline lookup yields CDR1 MNHEY and CDR2 SVGAGI. Specimen: peripheral blood, collected 28 days after the second AZD1222 dose. The sequence was collected from an adult who received the AZD1222 COVID-19 vaccine. The chain employs TRBV6-5 and TRBJ2-7; 8 bases align to TRBD2. CDR3 nucleotides: TGTGCCAGCACAGGGTTAGCGGGGTTCCACGAGCAGTACTTC. Protein: CASTGLAGFHEQYF.